The 14 T cell receptor beta chains presented below share a single source sample, sequenced in a study of blood T cells in healthy people across ages (dated by TCRdb to the mid-2010s). Library preparation employed 5' RACE. The second PCR ran for about 7 to 11 cycles and used a J-beta primer mix along with a sample-barcoded 5' primer. TCRdb reprocessing: public reads trimmed at Q25 with fastp, clones called with MiXCR, in-frame beta chains kept. Merged by CDR3 protein, the rows form single entries marked with the most common genes and DNA. The sample includes 1.8 million or so distinct CDR3 sequences, with 35% to 50% observed a single time. The ten most abundant clones make up about 21% of the sample. The sample was blood. Receptors originate from a human donor in good health.

In its sample, this clonotype was seen a few times. The rearrangement joins TRBV6-5 to TRBJ2-6, with no clear D. The CDR3 extends over 18 amino acids. Trimming removed 0 bases from V and 4 bases from J, with 16 bases in between. The germline gives CDR1 MNHEY, CDR2 SVGAGI. CDR3 in amino acids: CASSYSGPVRPGANVLTF. Written as DNA, the CDR3 is TGTGCCAGCAGTTACTCCGGGCCAGTCCGCCCCGGGGCCAACGTCCTGACTTTC.

The CDR3 region has the DNA TGTGCCTGGAGTCGAGGGGTCTGGGACTCCGGCTACACCTTC. Translation gives CAWSRGVWDSGYTF. This chain links TRBV30 with TRBJ1-2; perhaps TRBD1 as D (5 bases). Germline-derived CDR1 and CDR2 are GTSNPN and SVGIG (reference sequence). Between the trimmed V and J ends, which lost 2 bases and 8 bases, there was a span of 18 bases. The CDR3 is 14 amino acids.

The V and J genes are TRBV4-2 and TRBJ2-4; 10 nucleotides align to TRBD2. CDR1 is LGHNA, CDR2 YNFKEQ, per germline. The length of the CDR3 is 18 residues. V shed 1 base, J shed 0 bases, and the junction held 6 bases outside the gene matches. The CDR3 loop reads CASSQATSGVLAKNIQYF. The CDR3 DNA is TGTGCCAGCAGCCAAGCTACTAGCGGGGTCTTAGCCAAAAACATTCAGTACTTC.

The V gene is TRBV27, the J gene TRBJ1-1, with TRBD1 matching 7 bases. Per germline, CDR1 MNHEY and CDR2 SMNVEV (reference sequence). This CDR3 contains 14 residues. Losses at the gene ends were 8 bases for V and 4 bases for J; bases not matched to a gene: 10. In DNA, the CDR3 is TGTGCCAGCGGCTGGACAGGAGTAGGCACTGAAGCTTTCTTT. Translating it yields CASGWTGVGTEAFF.

This chain connects TRBV18 to TRBJ2-5; 7 bases line up with TRBD1. J lost 3 bases, V lost 3 bases, and 4 bases had no gene match. The germline V gene encodes CDR1 KGHSH and CDR2 LQKENI. The CDR3 is 14 amino acids. CDR3 in amino acids: CASSPGTAEETQYF. In DNA, the CDR3 is TGTGCCAGCTCACCCGGGACAGCAGAAGAGACCCAGTACTTC.

This chain uses TRBV15 with TRBJ1-2; D ambiguous. Germline V gene sequence: CDR1 LNHNV, CDR2 YYDKDF (reference sequence). Trimming cost V 0 bases and J 7 bases, with 9 bases left between them. The CDR3 totals 13 residues. CDR3 sequence (DNA): TGTGCCACCAGCAGAGATACGGCATCTGGCTACACCTTC. Translation: CATSRDTASGYTF.

Of note for this clonotype: A junction boundary mismatches the germline segment, possibly from a read error. The rearrangement links TRBV4-1 to TRBJ2-3, with TRBD2 matching over 7 bases. The CDR3 contains 18 residues. The V gene's germline CDR1 is MGHRA and CDR2 YSYEKL. The CDR3 is CASSQGRARGVGADAQYF. The CDR3 region has the DNA TGCGCCAGCAGCCAAGGACGTGCCCGGGGGGTAGGGGCAGATGCGCAGTATTTT.

V and J are TRBV7-2 and TRBJ2-1; 8 bases match TRBD2. CDR3 length: 15 residues. V lost 1 base, J lost 5 bases, and 4 bases stayed unmatched. Looked up from germline, CDR1 is SGHTA and CDR2 is FQGNSA. This chain's CDR3 is CASSLGRGGDNEQFF. The CDR3 bases are TGTGCCAGCAGCTTAGGACGGGGGGGAGACAATGAGCAGTTCTTC.

V gene TRBV6-5 combines with J gene TRBJ1-5; TRBD1 is a possible D gene (5 bases). Trimming stripped 2 bases from V and 12 bases from J, with 8 bases between. Germline CDR1 is MNHEY and CDR2 is SVGAGI. There are 11 residues in the CDR3. The CDR3 here is CASSYQGLQHF. CDR3 DNA sequence: TGTGCCAGCAGTTACCAGGGCCTCCAGCATTTT.

The CDR3 here is CSARGLAGDYNEQFF. CDR3 in DNA: TGCAGTGCTAGAGGACTAGCGGGGGACTACAATGAGCAGTTCTTC. The rearrangement links TRBV20-1 to TRBJ2-1, with 12 bases fitting TRBD2. The CDR3 consists of 15 residues. Per the germline V gene, CDR1 is DFQATT and CDR2 is SNEGSKA (reference sequence). V lost 1 base, J lost 3 bases, and 1 base stayed unmatched.

This chain uses TRBV20-1 with TRBJ2-7, with D possibly TRBD2 on 5 matching bases. With the DNA end fitting TRBJ2-5 better, the J assignment may be wrong. Germline CDR1 DFQATT, CDR2 SNEGSKA (reference sequence). The CDR3 loop spans 12 amino acids. CDR3: CSASTRSETQYF. The CDR3 DNA follows: TGCAGTGCTTCAACTAGATCAGAGACCCAGTACTTC.

This clonotype has a handful of counts. CDR3 loop: CASSRSGTGVNYGYTF. As DNA, the CDR3 is TGCGCCAGCAGCCGATCCGGGACAGGGGTTAACTATGGCTACACCTTC. The chain couples TRBV4-1 to TRBJ1-2; TRBD1 matches 10 bases. The CDR3 sequence is 16 residues long. Germline trimming cut 4 bases from V and 1 base from J; bases unmatched to any gene: 6. Germline V gene sequence: CDR1 MGHRA, CDR2 YSYEKL.

V usage is TRBV20-1 and J usage is TRBJ1-4, with TRBD1 as a possible D gene (6 bases). V shed 6 bases and J shed 7 bases, with 18 bases lying between them. The CDR3 consists of 14 residues. Germline V gene data show CDR1 as DFQATT and CDR2 as SNEGSKA (reference sequence). The CDR3 reads CSAVSGQGFEKLFF. Here the CDR3 DNA reads TGCAGTGCGGTCAGTGGCCAGGGGTTTGAAAAACTGTTTTTT.

Comments on this clonotype: Likely a read error: the CDR3 ends without its conserved phenylalanine or tryptophan. The chain combines TRBV7-3 with TRBJ2-1; D perhaps matches TRBD2 (6 bases). The V end lost 8 bases, the J end lost 10 bases, and 12 bases lay between the germline ends. From germline, CDR1 is SGHTA and CDR2 FQGTGA. The CDR3 totals 11 residues. The CDR3 protein is CASFYGGEQFY. The CDR3 DNA reads as TGTGCCAGCTTTTACGGGGGAGAGCAGTTCTAC.